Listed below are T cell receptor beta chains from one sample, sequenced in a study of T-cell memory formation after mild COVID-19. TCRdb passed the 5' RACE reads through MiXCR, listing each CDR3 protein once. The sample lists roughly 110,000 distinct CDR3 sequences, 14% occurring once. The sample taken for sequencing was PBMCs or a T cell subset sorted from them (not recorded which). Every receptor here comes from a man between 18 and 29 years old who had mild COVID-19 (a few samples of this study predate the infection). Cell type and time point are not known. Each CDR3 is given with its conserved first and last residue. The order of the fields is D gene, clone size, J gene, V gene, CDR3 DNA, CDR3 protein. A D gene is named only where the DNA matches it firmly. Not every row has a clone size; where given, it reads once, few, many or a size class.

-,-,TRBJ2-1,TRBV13,TGTGCCAGCAGCTTACCTCTCCTGGATGAGCAGTTCTTC,CASSLPLLDEQFF
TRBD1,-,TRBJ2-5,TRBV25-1,TGTGCCACCACAGGGGGACAAGAGACCCAGTACTTC,CATTGGQETQYF
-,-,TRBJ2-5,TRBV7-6,TGTGCCAGCAGCTCGCGGTACGGGACCCAGTACTTC,CASSSRYGTQYF
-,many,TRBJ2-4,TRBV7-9,TGTGCCAGCAGCTTATACTCCCAAAGGGGAAACATTCAGTACTTC,CASSLYSQRGNIQYF
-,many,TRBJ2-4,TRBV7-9,TGTGCCAGCAGCTCGGCCAGGGTCCTAGGAGTTAAAAACATTCAGTACTTC,CASSSARVLGVKNIQYF
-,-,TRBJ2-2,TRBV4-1,TGCGCCAGCAGCCACCATCCCCCGGGCAGGGCGAACACCGGGGAGCTGTTTTTT,CASSHHPPGRANTGELFF
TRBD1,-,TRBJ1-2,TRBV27,TGTGCCAGCAGTTTATATCAGGGGGCAGAATACACCTTC,CASSLYQGAEYTF
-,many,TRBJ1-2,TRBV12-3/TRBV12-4,TGTGCCAGCAGTTTAAGTAACGGATATGGCTACACCTTC,CASSLSNGYGYTF
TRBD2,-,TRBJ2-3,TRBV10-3,TGTGCCATCAGTGATTTCGAGCGGGGGGGCCTCAAAGATACGCAGTATTTT,CAISDFERGGLKDTQYF
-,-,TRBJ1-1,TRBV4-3,TGCGCCAGCAGCCAAGATTGGGGGGCCATGAACACTGAAGCTTTCTTT,CASSQDWGAMNTEAFF
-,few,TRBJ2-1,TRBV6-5,TGTGCCAGCAGTTACGACAGCAATGAGCAGTTCTTC,CASSYDSNEQFF
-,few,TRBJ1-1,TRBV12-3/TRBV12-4,TGTGCCAGCAGCACCTCGCCCGGGACGGCTGAAGCTTTCTTT,CASSTSPGTAEAFF
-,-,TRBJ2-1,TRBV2,TGTGCCAGCGCGGGACTCAGAAATGAGCAGTTCTTC,CASAGLRNEQFF
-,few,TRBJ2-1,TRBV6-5,TGTGCCAGCAGTTACCCCGGGACTCACTACAATGAGCAGTTCTTC,CASSYPGTHYNEQFF
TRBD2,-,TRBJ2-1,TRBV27,TGTGCCAGCAGTTTTAGCGGGGGGGCCGGAGACGAGCAGTTCTTC,CASSFSGGAGDEQFF
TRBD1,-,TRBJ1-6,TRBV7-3,TGTGCCAGCAGCCGCGGGACAGGGTATAATTCACCCCTCCACTTT,CASSRGTGYNSPLHF
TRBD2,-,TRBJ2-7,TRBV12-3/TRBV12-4,TGTGCCAGCAGTGCCCTAGGACTAGCGGGGGTCGGCGAGCAGTACTTC,CASSALGLAGVGEQYF
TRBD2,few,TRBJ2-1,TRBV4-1,TGCGCCAGCAGCCGACAGGGCTTAGCGGGGGGGCCCTCCTACAATGAGCAGTTCTTC,CASSRQGLAGGPSYNEQFF
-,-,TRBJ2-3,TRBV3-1,TGTGCCAGCAGCCCCCGAAGGGAAGCGGCTCCCACAGATACGCAGTATTTT,CASSPRREAAPTDTQYF
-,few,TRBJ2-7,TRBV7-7,TGTGCCAGCAGTCAGGGGATAGGGGCCTACGAGCAGTACTTC,CASSQGIGAYEQYF
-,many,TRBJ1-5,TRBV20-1,TGCAGTGCTAGAGACGGCTACTTAGGGGATCAGCCCCAGCATTTT,CSARDGYLGDQPQHF
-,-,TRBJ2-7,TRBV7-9,TGTGCCAGCAGCTTCGTACTATCAGGGGCCGAGCAGTACTTC,CASSFVLSGAEQYF
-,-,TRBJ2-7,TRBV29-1,TGCAGCGTTGTACGGCCGGGGACACACTACGAGCAGTACTTC,CSVVRPGTHYEQYF
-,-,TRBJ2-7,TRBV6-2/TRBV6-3,TGTGCCAGCAGTTACATTGCGGTAACCTACGAGCAGTACTTC,CASSYIAVTYEQYF
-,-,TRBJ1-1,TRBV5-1,TGCGCCAGCAGCTTGTATGGGGCGAACACTGAAGCTTTCTTT,CASSLYGANTEAFF
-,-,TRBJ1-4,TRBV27,TGTGCCAGCAGCGCACGAAAATTGACTAATGAAAAACTGTTTTTT,CASSARKLTNEKLFF
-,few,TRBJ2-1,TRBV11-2,TGTGCCAGCAGCAGGGTCTCCTACAATGAGCAGTTCTTC,CASSRVSYNEQFF
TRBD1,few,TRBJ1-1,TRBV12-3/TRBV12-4,TGTGCCAGCAGTATCGGGACAGAGTTGATCACTGAAGCTTTCTTT,CASSIGTELITEAFF
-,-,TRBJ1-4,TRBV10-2,TGCGCCAGCAGTGAGGGGATGCTCCAGGGACCGTCCGAGGAAAAACTGTTTTTT,CASSEGMLQGPSEEKLFF
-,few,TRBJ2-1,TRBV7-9,TGTGCCAGCAGCTTAGCGCATGGGTACAATGAGCAGTTCTTC,CASSLAHGYNEQFF
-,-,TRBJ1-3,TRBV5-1,TGCGCCAGCAGCTTGGATCCAGGGGCCATTGGAAACACCATATATTTT,CASSLDPGAIGNTIYF
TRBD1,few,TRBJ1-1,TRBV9,TGTGCCAGCAGCCCCCGGGACAGCAGAATGAACACTGAAGCTTTCTTT,CASSPRDSRMNTEAFF
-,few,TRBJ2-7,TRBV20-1,TGCAGTGCTAGAGGCCAGGACACCACCTACGAGCAGTACTTC,CSARGQDTTYEQYF
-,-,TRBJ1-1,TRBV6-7,TGTGCCAGCAGTTACTCGGGTAAGGCCCCTGGGAACACTGAAGCTTTCTTT,CASSYSGKAPGNTEAFF
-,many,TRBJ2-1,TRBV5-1,TGCGCCAGCATGGATCAGGGTACCTACAATGAGCAGTTCTTC,CASMDQGTYNEQFF
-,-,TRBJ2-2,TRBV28,TGTGCCAGCAGTTTATCCATGGGGAACACCGGGGAGATGTTTTTT,CASSLSMGNTGEMFF
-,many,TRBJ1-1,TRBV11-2,TGTGCCAGCAGTCCGACAGTTGACACTGAAGCTTTCTTT,CASSPTVDTEAFF
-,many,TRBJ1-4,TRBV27,TGTGCCAGCAGTTCGCTCTTCCGGATGAATGAAAAACTGTTTTTT,CASSSLFRMNEKLFF
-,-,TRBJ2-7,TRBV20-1,TGCAGTGCTAGGGAGGGGCTAGCACCCTACGAGCAGTACTTC,CSAREGLAPYEQYF
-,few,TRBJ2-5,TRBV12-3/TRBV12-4,TGTGCCAGCAGTTTAGGGACAGCTCGGCGGGAGACCCAGTACTTC,CASSLGTARRETQYF
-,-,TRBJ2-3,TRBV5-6,TGTGCCAGCACCCCCGCGATGGGCCGCACAGATACGCAGTATTTT,CASTPAMGRTDTQYF
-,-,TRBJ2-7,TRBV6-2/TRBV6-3,TGTGCCAGCAGTTACGGTCAGAACTACGAGCAGTACTTC,CASSYGQNYEQYF
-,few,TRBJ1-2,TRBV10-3,TGTGCCATCACCCGGGACATTACCTATGGCTACACCTTC,CAITRDITYGYTF
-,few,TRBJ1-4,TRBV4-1,TGCGCCAGCAGCCAAGCGGTAGTTAATGAAAAACTGTTTTTT,CASSQAVVNEKLFF
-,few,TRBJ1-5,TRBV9,TGTGCCAGCAGCGTAGATACCGGTAGCAATCAGCCCCAGCATTTT,CASSVDTGSNQPQHF
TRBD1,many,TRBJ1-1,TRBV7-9,TGTGCCAGCAGATATAGGGACAGCATGAACACTGAAGCTTTCTTT,CASRYRDSMNTEAFF
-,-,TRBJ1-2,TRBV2,TGTGCCAGCAGTAAAGCCGGGACACCAAACTATGGCTACACCTTC,CASSKAGTPNYGYTF
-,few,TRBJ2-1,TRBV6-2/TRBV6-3,TGTGCCAGCAGTTACCAATACGACAGGGACCTCGGAGGGAATGAGCAGTTCTTC,CASSYQYDRDLGGNEQFF
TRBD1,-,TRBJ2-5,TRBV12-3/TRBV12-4,TGTGCCAGCAGTTTCGCCGGACAGGGTGAGACCCAGTACTTC,CASSFAGQGETQYF
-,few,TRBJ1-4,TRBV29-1,TGCAGCGTTGAGGACGCCGGCGCTAATGAAAAACTGTTTTTT,CSVEDAGANEKLFF